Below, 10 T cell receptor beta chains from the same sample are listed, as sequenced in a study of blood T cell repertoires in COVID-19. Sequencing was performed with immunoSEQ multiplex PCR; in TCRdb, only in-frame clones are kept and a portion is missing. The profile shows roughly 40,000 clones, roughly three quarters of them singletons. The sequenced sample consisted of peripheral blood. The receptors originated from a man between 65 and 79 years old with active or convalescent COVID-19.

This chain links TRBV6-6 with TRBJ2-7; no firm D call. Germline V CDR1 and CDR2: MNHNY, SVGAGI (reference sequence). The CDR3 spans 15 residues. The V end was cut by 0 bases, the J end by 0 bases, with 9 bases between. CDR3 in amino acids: CASSYSVGSSYEQYF. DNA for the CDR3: TGTGCCAGCAGTTACTCGGTGGGCAGCTCCTACGAGCAGTACTTC.

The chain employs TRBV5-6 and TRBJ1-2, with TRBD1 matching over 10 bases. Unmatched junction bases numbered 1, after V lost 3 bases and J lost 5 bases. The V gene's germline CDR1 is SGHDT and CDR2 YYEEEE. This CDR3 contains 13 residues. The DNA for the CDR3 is TGTGCCAGCAGCTCGGGACAGGGGTATGGCTACACCTTC. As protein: CASSSGQGYGYTF. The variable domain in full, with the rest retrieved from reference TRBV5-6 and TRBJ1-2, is DAGVTQSPTHLIKTRGQQVTLRCSPKSGHDTVSWYQQALGQGPQFIFQYYEEEERQRGNFPDRFSGHQFPNYSSELNVNALLLGDSALYLCASSSGQGYGYTFGSGTRLTVV.

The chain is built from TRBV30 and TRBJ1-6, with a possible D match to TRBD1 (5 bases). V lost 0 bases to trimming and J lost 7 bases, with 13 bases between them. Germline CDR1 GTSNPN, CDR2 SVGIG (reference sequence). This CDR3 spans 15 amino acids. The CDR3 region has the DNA TGTGCCTGGAGTGTACCAGGGCTGGTCAATTCACCCCTCCACTTT. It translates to CAWSVPGLVNSPLHF.

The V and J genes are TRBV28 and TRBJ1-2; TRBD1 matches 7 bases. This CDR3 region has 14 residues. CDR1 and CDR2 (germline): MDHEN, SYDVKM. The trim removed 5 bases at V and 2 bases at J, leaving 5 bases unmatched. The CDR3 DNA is TGTGCCAGCAGTACCTTGACAGGGAACTATGGCTACACCTTC. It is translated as CASSTLTGNYGYTF.

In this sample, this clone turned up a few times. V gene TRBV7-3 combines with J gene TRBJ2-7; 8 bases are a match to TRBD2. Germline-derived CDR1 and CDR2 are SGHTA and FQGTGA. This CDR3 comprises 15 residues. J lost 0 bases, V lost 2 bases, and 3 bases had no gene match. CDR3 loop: CASSLAGGPSYEQYF. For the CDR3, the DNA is TGTGCCAGCAGCTTAGCGGGGGGCCCCTCCTACGAGCAGTACTTC. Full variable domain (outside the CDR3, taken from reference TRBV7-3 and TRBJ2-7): GAGVSQTPSNKVTEKGKYVELRCDPISGHTALYWYRQSLGQGPEFLIYFQGTGAADDSGLPNDRFFAVRPEGSVSTLKIQRTERGDSAVYLCASSLAGGPSYEQYFGPGTRLTVT.

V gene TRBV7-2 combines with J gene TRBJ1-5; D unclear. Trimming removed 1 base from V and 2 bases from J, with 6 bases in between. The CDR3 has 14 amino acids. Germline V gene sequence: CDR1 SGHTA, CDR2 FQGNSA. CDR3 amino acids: CASSLVGGNQPQHF. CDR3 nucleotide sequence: TGTGCCAGCAGCTTAGTGGGCGGCAATCAGCCCCAGCATTTT. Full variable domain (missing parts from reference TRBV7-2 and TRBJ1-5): GAGVSQSPSNKVTEKGKDVELRCDPISGHTALYWYRQSLGQGLEFLIYFQGNSAPDKSGLPSDRFSAERTGGSVSTLTIQRTQQEDSAVYLCASSLVGGNQPQHFGDGTRLSIL.

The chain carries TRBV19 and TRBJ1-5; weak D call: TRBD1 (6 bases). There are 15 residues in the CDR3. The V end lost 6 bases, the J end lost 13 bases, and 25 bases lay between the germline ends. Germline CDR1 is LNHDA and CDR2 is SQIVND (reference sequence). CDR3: CASSPPGTGRVNQHF. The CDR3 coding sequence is TGTGCCAGTAGCCCTCCGGGCACAGGGCGAGTAAATCAGCATTTT.

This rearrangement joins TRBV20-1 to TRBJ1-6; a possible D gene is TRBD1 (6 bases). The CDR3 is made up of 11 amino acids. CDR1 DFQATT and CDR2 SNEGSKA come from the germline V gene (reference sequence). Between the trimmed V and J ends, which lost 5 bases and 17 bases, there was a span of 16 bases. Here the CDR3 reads CSARTWDKIHF. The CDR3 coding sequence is TGCAGTGCTCGGACCTGGGACAAAATCCACTTT.

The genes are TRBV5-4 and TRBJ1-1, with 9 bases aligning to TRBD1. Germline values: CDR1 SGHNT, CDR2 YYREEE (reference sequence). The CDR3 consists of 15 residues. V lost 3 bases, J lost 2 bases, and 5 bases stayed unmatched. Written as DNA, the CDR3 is TGTGCCAGCAGCTCCCCGACAGGGGGAAACACTGAAGCTTTCTTT. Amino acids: CASSSPTGGNTEAFF.

CDR3 loop: CASSYSGNEQFF. The CDR3 bases are TGTGCCAGCAGTTACTCCGGGAATGAGCAGTTCTTC. This chain uses TRBV6-5 with TRBJ2-1; D not certain. This CDR3 contains 12 residues. The ends were cut back, 0 bases at V and 7 bases at J, with 4 bases in the middle. Germline V gene data show CDR1 as MNHEY and CDR2 as SVGAGI.